The T cell receptor (beta chain) described here comes from a study of blood T cell repertoires in COVID-19. The overall study: Donors in the United States, Italy and Spain gave samples during acute or convalescent COVID-19. Sources were T cells, B-cell-depleted T cells, or PBMCs; the material itself was cDNA or gDNA.

How the authors handled the data: Researchers report that nucleated cell counts were estimated from reference gene primer amplification. Assay used: immunoSEQ multiplex PCR; TCRdb lists only in-frame clones, some missing. For V, J and clone size, that table is used; D and trimming come from the DNA. Of over 75,000 clones detected, around 82% appear once; the ten largest clones hold more than 1%. The CDR3 is 13 residues long. V dropped 0 bases and J dropped 11 bases, with 13 bases sitting between them. In germline, CDR1 is MNHEY, CDR2 SVGAGI. Material: peripheral blood. The TCR comes from a woman of 80 years or more with acute or convalescent COVID-19. This chain links TRBV6-5 with TRBJ1-1; D is uncertain. The CDR3 protein is CASSYSERSWAFF. The CDR3 bases are TGTGCCAGCAGTTACTCTGAGAGAAGTTGGGCTTTCTTT.